The entry that follows covers one T cell receptor beta chain sequence. What it binds is not known. These data come from a study of cytomegalovirus exposure and HLA in healthy donors. This PCR relied on a set of 60 Vbeta primers and 13 Jbeta primers. Assay: immunoSEQ multiplex PCR; the TCRdb copy retains only in-frame clones and omits some. The sample has about 200,000 clones; about 79% are singletons. General study results and limits: Segments of the TCR beta V type were, in most cases, productive about 90% or about 30% of the time in an earlier analysis. Clonal expansion was found to be greater in HLA-associated TCR beta chains than in equally common others in a later analysis. In vitro confirmation showed a few CMV-associated chains to be CMV antigen specific. A later analysis linked a missense DCLRE1C variant to TCR beta V- and J-gene trimming.

The germline V gene encodes CDR1 SGHAT and CDR2 FQNNGV. This CDR3 contains 15 residues. Trimming took 4 bases from V and 8 from J; bases not matched to a gene: 11. This receptor was taken from a male donor in good health and CMV-seronegative. Sequencing used PBMCs. This chain uses TRBV11-2 with TRBJ2-7, with 10 bases lining up with TRBD2. This CDR3 reads CASSSAPSGGRKQYF. In DNA, the CDR3 is TGTGCCAGCAGCTCGGCCCCTAGCGGGGGTCGCAAGCAGTACTTC.